The clone carrying this T cell receptor (beta chain) was detected once. The data were taken from a study of OX40 agonist ivuxolimab in advanced cancers. The CDR3 covers 16 residues. Trimming cost V 4 bases and J 4 bases, with 17 bases left between them. Germline loops: CDR1 SGHRS, CDR2 YFSETQ. The table came from immunoSEQ multiplex PCR; TCRdb's copy has only in-frame clones and leaves some out. The sample holds around 44,000 clones, more than 70% seen once. The receptor comes from an adult with an advanced solid tumor such as melanoma, head and neck, liver or kidney cancer. Sample: CD4+ or CD8+ T cells sorted from blood, taken in a trial of the OX40 agonist ivuxolimab. The chain combines TRBV5-1 with TRBJ2-2; D may be TRBD2 (7 bases). The CDR3, as DNA: TGCGCCAGCAGCACTAGCGTGGGGGCGCCCACCGGGGAGCTGTTTTTT. Translation: CASSTSVGAPTGELFF.